This paragraph reports one T cell receptor beta chain. Its target is not known. The sample belongs to a study of human T cells and chemical hapten exposure. Points from the study as a whole: Controls formed significantly fewer large CDR3 similarity clusters than expanded TCRs did.

Attachment of unique molecular identifiers to individual cDNA molecules was performed in the library. TCRdb re-derived calls from the RACE reads in MiXCR, one entry per CDR3 protein. The sample lists tens of thousands of distinct CDR3 sequences; 9.8% were seen once. The sample's time point: patch test 1, 2 weeks after DPC sensitization. Treatment here: therapeutic diphenylcyclopropenone sensitization with weekly scalp DPC. This sequence originates from a woman aged 40 to 49 with alopecia areata. Some clones in this sample may be carry-over from other donors' samples. Sequencing used whole blood, obtained in connection with sensitization to the hapten diphenylcyclopropenone (DPC).

The CDR3 sequence: CASSGQGLYTEAFF. The CDR3 bases are TGTGCCAGCAGTGGGCAGGGGTTATACACTGAAGCTTTCTTT. The rearrangement joins TRBV12-3 or TRBV12-4 to TRBJ1-1; TRBD1 might be the D (6 bases). The CDR3 totals 14 residues. Trimming cost V 5 bases and J 3 bases, with 13 bases left between them.